Listed here are 27 T cell receptor beta chains from one sample, sequenced in a study of T-cell reconstitution after alpha-beta-depleted transplantation in children (dated by TCRdb to 2016 to 2017). Receptor libraries were prepared by PCR. Instrument on record: Illumina HiSeq 2500. To normalize quantification of the TCRbeta repertoire, the TCR libraries were built with molecular barcoding that relied on unique molecular identifiers. TCRdb trimmed public reads at Q25 via fastp, called clones via MiXCR and kept in-frame beta chains. When rows share a CDR3 protein, they turn into one entry using the most common DNA and genes. The sample profile shows hundreds of thousands of distinct CDR3 sequences; about 30% of them were found once. Around 2.4% of the sample is held by the ten biggest clonotypes. The sample here was PBMCs from the stem cell graft donor, taken from the stem cell graft. Receptor source: a human donor who donated a stem cell graft to a child with aplastic anemia.

The chain joins TRBV7-2 to TRBJ2-3; D gene uncertain. Trimming pared 2 bases from V and 4 bases from J, leaving 7 bases between. Germline V gene lookup returns CDR1 SGHTA and CDR2 FQGNSA. The CDR3 consists of 13 residues. In DNA, the CDR3 is TGTGCCAGCAGCTTAATCACACCAGATACGCAGTATTTT. Its translation is CASSLITPDTQYF.

V gene TRBV5-6 combines with J gene TRBJ1-5; 7 nucleotides agree with TRBD1. The CDR3 is 17 residues long. CDR1 SGHDT and CDR2 YYEEEE come from the germline V gene. Germline trimming cut 4 bases from V and 3 bases from J; bases unmatched to any gene: 13. DNA of the CDR3: TGTGCCAGCAGCCGAAACCGGGACAGTACACACAATCAGCCCCAGCATTTT. Its translation is CASSRNRDSTHNQPQHF.

J is TRBJ1-2 and V is TRBV29-1, with D possibly matching TRBD1 (6 bases). Germline V gene lookup returns CDR1 SQVTM and CDR2 ANQGSEA. The CDR3 sequence is 14 residues long. V lost 2 bases and J lost 8, with 18 bases in between. The CDR3 DNA reads as TGCAGCGTTGAAAGTGCCGGACAGAGACACGGCTACACCTTC. Amino acid sequence: CSVESAGQRHGYTF. Drawing the rest from reference TRBV29-1 and TRBJ1-2, the complete variable domain is SAVISQKPSRDICQRGTSLTIQCQVDSQVTMMFWYRQQPGQSLTLIATANQGSEATYESGFVIDKFPISRPNLTFSTLTVSNMSPEDSSIYLCSVESAGQRHGYTFGSGTRLTVV.

This clonotype turned up a few times. This chain's CDR3 is CSVLDRAGEQYV. CDR3 coding DNA: TGCAGCGTCTTGGACAGGGCTGGGGAGCAGTACGTC. V is TRBV29-1 and J is TRBJ2-7, with 8 positions matching TRBD1. The germline gives CDR1 SQVTM, CDR2 ANQGSEA. Unmatched junction bases numbered 8, after V lost 6 bases and J lost 7 bases. CDR3 length: 12 amino acids.

This clonotype was seen a handful of times. The chain carries TRBV12-3 or TRBV12-4 and TRBJ2-7, with 9 bases matching TRBD1. This CDR3 comprises 14 residues. V was clipped by 6 bases and J by 3 bases; unmatched bases: 6. CDR3 sequence: CASRGTGSSYEQYF. CDR3 bases: TGTGCCAGCAGGGGGACAGGGTCGAGCTACGAGCAGTACTTC.

V usage is TRBV9 and J usage is TRBJ2-6, with TRBD1 matching over 7 bases. Per germline, CDR1 SGDLS and CDR2 YYNGEE. The CDR3 has 18 residues. V was clipped by 4 bases and J by 2 bases; unmatched bases: 12. The CDR3 reads CASSRGQTARAGANVLTF. CDR3 DNA: TGTGCCAGCAGCAGGGGACAGACGGCTCGGGCTGGGGCCAACGTCCTGACTTTC.

This clonotype has only a few counts. The gene calls are TRBV29-1 and TRBJ2-3, with D possibly TRBD1 on 6 matching bases. The length of the CDR3 is 14 residues. Germline CDR1 is SQVTM and CDR2 is ANQGSEA. V lost 7 bases and J lost 6, with 20 bases in between. This CDR3 is CSGWVDRFGDTQYF. CDR3 in DNA: TGCAGCGGGTGGGTAGACAGGTTCGGCGATACGCAGTATTTT.

The genes are TRBV29-1 and TRBJ2-3; no clear D. This CDR3 is 12 amino acids long. Trimming removed 7 bases at V and 0 bases at J, with 8 bases between. Germline V gene data show CDR1 as SQVTM and CDR2 as ANQGSEA. DNA of the CDR3: TGCAGCGAGCGCAGAAGCACAGATACGCAGTATTTT. Protein sequence: CSERRSTDTQYF.

This clonotype was counted a few times. V usage is TRBV29-1 and J usage is TRBJ1-1; 7 nucleotides match TRBD1. The V and J ends lost 7 bases and 6 bases, in that order; junction bases with no gene match: 8. Germline V gives CDR1 SQVTM, CDR2 ANQGSEA. CDR3 length: 12 amino acids. CDR3 residues: CSARTGGPEAFF. CDR3 bases: TGCAGCGCAAGGACAGGAGGGCCTGAAGCTTTCTTT.

Relative to its sample, this clonotype is medium-sized. The chain combines TRBV6-5 with TRBJ1-2; D is unresolved. This CDR3 has 14 residues. Germline V gene data show CDR1 as MNHEY and CDR2 as SVGAGI. V was clipped by 0 bases and J by 2 bases, with 7 bases between them. Here the CDR3 DNA reads TGTGCCAGCAGTTACTCCCCAACCAACTATGGCTACACCTTC. Its translation is CASSYSPTNYGYTF.

The chain employs TRBV14 and TRBJ2-3; D ambiguous. The V and J ends lost 0 bases and 6 bases respectively, with 13 bases between them. Germline CDR1 reads SGHDN; CDR2 reads FVKESK. This CDR3 has 15 amino acids. The CDR3 DNA reads as TGTGCCAGCAGCCAAGATTGGCGATTGGGGGATACGCAGTATTTT. This translates into CASSQDWRLGDTQYF.

J is TRBJ2-5 and V is TRBV5-6, with 11 bases aligning to TRBD1. This CDR3 contains 16 residues. After removal of 0 bases from V and 2 bases from J, the junction contained 3 bases not matched to a gene. CDR1 and CDR2 from the germline V gene are SGHDT and YYEEEE. CDR3 DNA: TGTGCCAGCAGCTTGGTAGGACAGGGGGCTCAAGAGACCCAGTACTTC. It encodes CASSLVGQGAQETQYF.

The chain has TRBV30 and TRBJ1-2; D perhaps matches TRBD1 (5 bases). Trimming left V 3 bases short and J 1 base short, with 9 bases between. The CDR3 runs to 13 residues. Germline CDR1 GTSNPN, CDR2 SVGIG (reference sequence). CDR3 bases: TGTGCCTGGAGCTCAGGGATTAACTATGGCTACACCTTC. Amino acid sequence: CAWSSGINYGYTF. Based on the CDR3 plus reference TRBV30 and TRBJ1-2, the full variable domain is SQTIHQWPATLVQPVGSPLSLECTVEGTSNPNLYWYRQAAGRGLQLLFYSVGIGQISSEVPQNLSASRPQDRQFILSSKKLLLSDSGFYLCAWSSGINYGYTFGSGTRLTVV.

The genes are TRBV5-1 and TRBJ2-1, with D possibly matching TRBD2 (6 bases). The CDR3 extends over 17 amino acids. V was pared by 5 bases and J by 6 bases, with 24 bases between. Germline-derived CDR1 and CDR2 are SGHRS and YFSETQ. The CDR3 DNA sequence: TGCGCCAGCAGTCCCCGGATCGGGACTCCATGGGGCAATGAGCAGTTCTTC. Encoded protein: CASSPRIGTPWGNEQFF. Drawing the rest from reference TRBV5-1 and TRBJ2-1, the complete variable domain is KAGVTQTPRYLIKTRGQQVTLSCSPISGHRSVSWYQQTPGQGLQFLFEYFSETQRNKGNFPGRFSGRQFSNSRSEMNVSTLELGDSALYLCASSPRIGTPWGNEQFFGPGTRLTVL.

The V call is TRBV10-2, the J call TRBJ2-2; D is undetermined. V shed 2 bases and J shed 6 bases, with 16 bases lying between them. This CDR3 region has 16 residues. Germline lookup yields CDR1 WSHSY and CDR2 SAAADI. The CDR3: CASSETSSSVPGELFF. As DNA, the CDR3 is TGCGCCAGCAGTGAGACTTCCTCGTCCGTCCCCGGGGAGCTGTTTTTT.

This sequence joins TRBV7-2 and TRBJ1-5, with D perhaps matching TRBD1 (6 bases). The CDR3 is made up of 14 amino acids. Trimming took off 5 bases at V and 3 bases at J, with 11 bases between the two ends. The V gene's germline CDR1 is SGHTA and CDR2 FQGNSA. CDR3 DNA: TGTGCCAGCAGCGCAGGGGCCTCCAATCAGCCCCAGCATTTT. Residues: CASSAGASNQPQHF.

This clonotype was seen only a few times. The V and J genes are TRBV12-3 or TRBV12-4 and TRBJ2-1; D gene ambiguous. Trimming took off 6 bases at V and 8 bases at J, with 14 bases between the two ends. The CDR3 covers 13 residues. The CDR3 coding sequence is TGTGCCAGCAGCTGGGCGAGTTTTGATGAGCAGTTCTTC. It translates to CASSWASFDEQFF.

This clonotype has a handful of counts. The rearrangement joins TRBV5-1 to TRBJ2-1, with 8 nucleotides matching TRBD2. Germline CDR1 is SGHRS and CDR2 is YFSETQ. Trimming at V came to 0 bases and at J to 8 bases, leaving 7 bases not matched to a gene. The CDR3 length is 15 residues. The CDR3 region is CASSLASGTSYEQFF. In DNA, the CDR3 is TGCGCCAGCAGCTTGGCCTCCGGGACTAGTTATGAGCAGTTCTTC.

V and J are TRBV19 and TRBJ1-2, with TRBD1 matching 7 bases. CDR3 length: 15 residues. The V and J ends lost 7 bases and 8 bases, in that order; junction bases with no gene match: 16. From germline, CDR1 is LNHDA and CDR2 SQIVND (reference sequence). Here the CDR3 DNA reads TGTGCCAGTATACCAACAGGGGAGGGTTCAGGCGGCTACACCTTC. Translation: CASIPTGEGSGGYTF.

V and J are TRBV5-1 and TRBJ2-6, with 9 bases aligning to TRBD1. CDR1 and CDR2 (germline): SGHRS, YFSETQ. With V trimmed by 4 bases and J by 1 base, 12 bases remained unmatched. This CDR3 has 19 amino acids. The CDR3: CASSPGDREKQSGANVLTF. The CDR3 DNA sequence: TGCGCCAGCAGCCCCGGGGACAGGGAGAAACAGTCTGGGGCCAACGTCCTGACTTTC.

This clonotype showed up just a few times. The V and J genes are TRBV4-2 and TRBJ2-3; 9 bases agree with TRBD2. Germline trimming cut 0 bases from V and 0 bases from J; bases unmatched to any gene: 1. The CDR3 totals 16 residues. Germline V gene lookup returns CDR1 LGHNA and CDR2 YNFKEQ. The CDR3 DNA sequence: TGTGCCAGCAGCCAAGAGCTAGCGGGGAGCACAGATACGCAGTATTTT. Its translation is CASSQELAGSTDTQYF.

The genes are TRBV27 and TRBJ2-3; a weak D match, TRBD1 (6 bases). The CDR3 contains 19 residues. Trimming stripped 5 bases from V and 3 bases from J, with 27 bases between. Per the germline V gene, CDR1 is MNHEY and CDR2 is SMNVEV (reference sequence). The CDR3 loop is CASSPSPSFGGRRTDTQYF. The CDR3 region has the DNA TGTGCCAGCAGTCCCTCCCCCTCATTTGGGGGCAGGAGGACAGATACGCAGTATTTT.

This clonotype was counted between two and nine times. V and J are TRBV6-1 and TRBJ1-2; 9 bases map to TRBD1. Germline assignment: CDR1 MNHNS and CDR2 SASEGT. The CDR3 is made up of 18 amino acids. J gave up 4 bases and V 5 bases, and 17 bases lay outside the gene matches. This CDR3 is CASSPTRDRDLWSYGYTF. CDR3 DNA sequence: TGTGCCAGCAGTCCAACTAGGGACAGGGACCTCTGGAGCTATGGCTACACCTTC.

The chain links TRBV6-5 to TRBJ1-2; D gene unclear. Germline assignment: CDR1 MNHEY and CDR2 SVGAGI. V gave up 0 bases and J gave up 3 bases, with 11 bases separating them. CDR3 size: 15 residues. In nucleotides, the CDR3 is TGTGCCAGCAGTTACTCTCTTACAGACTACTATGGCTACACCTTC. This encodes CASSYSLTDYYGYTF.

The chain has TRBV11-2 and TRBJ2-5, with D uncertain. CDR3 length: 13 amino acids. The germline gives CDR1 SGHAT, CDR2 FQNNGV. Trimming took 4 bases from V and 1 from J, leaving 7 bases between them. CDR3 in DNA: TGTGCCAGCAGCTACGGTCGCCAAGAGACCCAGTACTTC. Translated: CASSYGRQETQYF. The whole variable domain, remainder taken from reference TRBV11-2 and TRBJ2-5, is EAGVAQSPRYKIIEKRQSVAFWCNPISGHATLYWYQQILGQGPKLLIQFQNNGVVDDSQLPKDRFSAERLKGVDSTLKIQPAKLEDSAVYLCASSYGRQETQYFGPGTRLLVL.

The CDR3 loop reads CASSSDWITDTQYF. The CDR3 region has the DNA TGCGCCAGCAGCTCAGACTGGATCACAGATACGCAGTATTTT. This rearrangement joins TRBV5-1 to TRBJ2-3; no firm D call. The CDR3 is 14 residues long. The V and J ends lost 3 bases and 2 bases respectively, with 10 bases between them. Per the germline V gene, CDR1 is SGHRS and CDR2 is YFSETQ.

The V gene is TRBV5-4, the J gene TRBJ2-6, with D unresolved. Germline CDR1 and CDR2: SGHNT and YYREEE (reference sequence). The CDR3 is made up of 16 amino acids. V lost 2 bases, J lost 0 bases, and 9 bases lay in between. Here the CDR3 DNA reads TGTGCCAGCAGCTTTGCGATGGGCTCTGGGGCCAACGTCCTGACTTTC. Its protein product is CASSFAMGSGANVLTF.